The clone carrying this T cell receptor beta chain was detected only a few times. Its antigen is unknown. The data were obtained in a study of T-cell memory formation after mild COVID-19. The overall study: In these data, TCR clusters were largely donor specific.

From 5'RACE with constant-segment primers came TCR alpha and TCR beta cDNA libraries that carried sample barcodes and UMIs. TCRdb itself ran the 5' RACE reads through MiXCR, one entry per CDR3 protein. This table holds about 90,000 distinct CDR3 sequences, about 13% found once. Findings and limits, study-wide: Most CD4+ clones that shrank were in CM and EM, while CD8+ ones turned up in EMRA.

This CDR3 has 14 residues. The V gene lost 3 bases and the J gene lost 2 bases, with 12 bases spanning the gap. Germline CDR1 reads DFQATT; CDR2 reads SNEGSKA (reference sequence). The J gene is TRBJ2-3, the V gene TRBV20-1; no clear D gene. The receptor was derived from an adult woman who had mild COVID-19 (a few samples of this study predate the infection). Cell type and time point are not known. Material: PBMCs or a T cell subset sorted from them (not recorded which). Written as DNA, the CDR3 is TGCAGTGCTAGGGCAGCTGATTACACAGATACGCAGTATTTT. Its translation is CSARAADYTDTQYF.